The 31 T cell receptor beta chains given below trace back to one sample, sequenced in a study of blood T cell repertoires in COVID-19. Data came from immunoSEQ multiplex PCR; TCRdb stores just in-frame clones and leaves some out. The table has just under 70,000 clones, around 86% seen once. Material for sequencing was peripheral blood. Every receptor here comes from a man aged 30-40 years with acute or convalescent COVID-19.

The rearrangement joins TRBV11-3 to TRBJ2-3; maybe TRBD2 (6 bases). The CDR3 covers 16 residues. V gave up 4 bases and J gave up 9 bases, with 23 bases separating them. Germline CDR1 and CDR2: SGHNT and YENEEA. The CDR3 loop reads CASSSGGWTAEGTQYF. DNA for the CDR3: TGTGCCAGCAGCTCAGGAGGGTGGACCGCCGAGGGGACGCAGTATTTT.

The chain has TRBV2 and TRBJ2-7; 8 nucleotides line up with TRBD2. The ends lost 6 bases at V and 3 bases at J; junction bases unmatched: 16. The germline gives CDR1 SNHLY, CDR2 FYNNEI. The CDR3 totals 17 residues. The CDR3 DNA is TGTGCCAGCAGAGTTGGGAAAGGGGGACTAGACTACTACGAGCAGTACTTC. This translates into CASRVGKGGLDYYEQYF.

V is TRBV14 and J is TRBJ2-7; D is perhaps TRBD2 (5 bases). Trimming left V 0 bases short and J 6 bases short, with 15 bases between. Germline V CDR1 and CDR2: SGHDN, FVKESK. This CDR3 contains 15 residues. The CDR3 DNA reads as TGTGCCAGCAGCCAAGATAGGCGGGCCGTCGGCGAGCAGTACTTC. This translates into CASSQDRRAVGEQYF.

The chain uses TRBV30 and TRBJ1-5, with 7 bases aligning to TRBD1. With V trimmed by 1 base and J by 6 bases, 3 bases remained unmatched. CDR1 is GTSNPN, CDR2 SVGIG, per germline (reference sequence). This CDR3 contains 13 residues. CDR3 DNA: TGTGCCTGGAGTGGGGGGGACAGTCAGCCCCAGCATTTT. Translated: CAWSGGDSQPQHF.

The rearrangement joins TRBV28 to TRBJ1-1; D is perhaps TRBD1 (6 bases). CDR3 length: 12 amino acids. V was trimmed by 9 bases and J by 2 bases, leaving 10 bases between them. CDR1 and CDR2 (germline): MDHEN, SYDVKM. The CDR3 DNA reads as TGTGCCAGGACCAGGGGAAACACTGAAGCTTTCTTT. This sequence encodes CARTRGNTEAFF.

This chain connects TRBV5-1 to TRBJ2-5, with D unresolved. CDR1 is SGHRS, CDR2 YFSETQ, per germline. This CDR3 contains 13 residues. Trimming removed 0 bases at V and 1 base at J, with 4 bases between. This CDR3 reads CASSLDFQETQYF. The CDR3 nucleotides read TGCGCCAGCAGCTTGGACTTCCAAGAGACCCAGTACTTC.

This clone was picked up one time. CDR3 nucleotides: TGTGCCAGTAGTCCAACCTGGACAGGCGCCTACGAGCAGTACTTC. Its protein is CASSPTWTGAYEQYF. The chain recombines TRBV19 with TRBJ2-7; 7 nucleotides agree with TRBD1. The CDR3 spans 15 residues. V lost 5 bases, J lost 2 bases, and 9 bases stayed unmatched. Germline assignment: CDR1 LNHDA and CDR2 SQIVND (reference sequence).

The CDR3 DNA reads TGTGCCAGCAGCTTAGGAGACAGGGTTCGGGACGAGCAGTACTTC. Its translation: CASSLGDRVRDEQYF. This chain joins TRBV7-9 and TRBJ2-7; 7 bases match TRBD1. Trimming cost V 1 base and J 5 bases; bases outside gene matches: 8. The V gene's germline CDR1 is SEHNR and CDR2 FQNEAQ (reference sequence). The CDR3 sequence is 15 residues long.

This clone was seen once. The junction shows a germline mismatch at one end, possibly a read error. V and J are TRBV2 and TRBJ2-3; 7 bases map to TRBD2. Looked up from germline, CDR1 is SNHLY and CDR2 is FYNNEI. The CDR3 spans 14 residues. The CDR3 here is CASREAGRTDTQYF. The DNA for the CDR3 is TGTGCCAGCAGAGAAGCGGGGCGCACAGATACGCAGTATTTT.

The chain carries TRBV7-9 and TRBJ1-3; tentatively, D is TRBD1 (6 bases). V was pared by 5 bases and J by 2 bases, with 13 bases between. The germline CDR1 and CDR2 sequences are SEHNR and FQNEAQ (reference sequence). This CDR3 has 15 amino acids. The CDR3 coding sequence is TGTGCCAGCAGCCCACTGGGGGCGACTGGAAACACCATATATTTT. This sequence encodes CASSPLGATGNTIYF.

CDR3 protein: CASRAQAWTSEKQYF. CDR3 sequence (DNA): TGTGCCAGCAGGGCGCAAGCCTGGACTTCCGAGAAGCAGTACTTC. V is TRBV6-5 and J is TRBJ2-7; perhaps TRBD2 as D (5 bases). CDR3 length equals 15 residues. Germline values: CDR1 MNHEY, CDR2 SVGAGI. V was cut by 6 bases and J by 8 bases, with 23 bases left in between.

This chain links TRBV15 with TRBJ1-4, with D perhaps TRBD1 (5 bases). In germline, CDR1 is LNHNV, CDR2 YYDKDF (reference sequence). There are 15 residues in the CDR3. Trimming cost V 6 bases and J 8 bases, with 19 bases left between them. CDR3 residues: CATSSRSGAGEKLFF. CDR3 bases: TGTGCCACCAGTTCACGGAGTGGGGCAGGGGAAAAACTGTTTTTT.

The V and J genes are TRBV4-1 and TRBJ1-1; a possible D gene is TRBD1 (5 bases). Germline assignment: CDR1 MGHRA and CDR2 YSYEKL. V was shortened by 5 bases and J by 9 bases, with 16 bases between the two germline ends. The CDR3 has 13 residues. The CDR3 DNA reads TGCGCCAGCAGCGATCAGGTGACAGCCAAAGCTTTCTTT. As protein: CASSDQVTAKAFF.

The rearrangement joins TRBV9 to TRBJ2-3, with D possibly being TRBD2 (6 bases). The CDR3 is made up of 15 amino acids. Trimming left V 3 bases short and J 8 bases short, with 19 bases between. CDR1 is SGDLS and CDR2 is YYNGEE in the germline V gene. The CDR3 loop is CASSAGPLGEVTQYF. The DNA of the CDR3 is TGTGCCAGCAGCGCGGGCCCTCTGGGGGAGGTTACGCAGTATTTT.

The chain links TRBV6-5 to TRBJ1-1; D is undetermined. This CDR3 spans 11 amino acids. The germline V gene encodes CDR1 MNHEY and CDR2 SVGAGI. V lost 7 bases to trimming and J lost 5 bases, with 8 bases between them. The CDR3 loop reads CASTRGTEAFF. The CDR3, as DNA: TGTGCCAGCACAAGAGGAACTGAAGCTTTCTTT.

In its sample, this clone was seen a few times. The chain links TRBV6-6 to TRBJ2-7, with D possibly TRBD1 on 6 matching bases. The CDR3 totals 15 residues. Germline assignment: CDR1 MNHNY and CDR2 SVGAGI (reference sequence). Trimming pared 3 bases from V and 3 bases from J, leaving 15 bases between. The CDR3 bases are TGTGCCAGCAGTTATGGACAGCCACCCGTCTACGAGCAGTACTTC. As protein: CASSYGQPPVYEQYF.

The DNA for the CDR3 is TGTGCCAGTAGGTCGACTAGCAACACCGGGGAGCTGTTTTTT. This gives the protein CASRSTSNTGELFF. The chain employs TRBV19 and TRBJ2-2; 7 positions agree with TRBD2. V was clipped by 6 bases and J by 2 bases; unmatched bases: 3. CDR3 size: 14 residues. Germline CDR1 reads LNHDA; CDR2 reads SQIVND (reference sequence).

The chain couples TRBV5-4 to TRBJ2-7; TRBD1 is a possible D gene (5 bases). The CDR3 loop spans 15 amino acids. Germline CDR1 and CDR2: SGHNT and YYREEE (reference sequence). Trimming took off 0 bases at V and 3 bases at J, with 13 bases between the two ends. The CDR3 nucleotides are TGTGCCAGCAGCTTGGACACCCTAGGGGACTACGAGCAGTACTTC. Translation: CASSLDTLGDYEQYF.

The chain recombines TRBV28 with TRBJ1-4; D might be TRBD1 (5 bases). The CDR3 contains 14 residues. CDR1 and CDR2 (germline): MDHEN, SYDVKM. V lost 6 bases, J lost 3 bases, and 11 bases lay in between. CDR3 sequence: CASSRGSSNEKLFF. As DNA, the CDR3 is TGTGCCAGCAGCCGGGGGTCGTCTAATGAAAAACTGTTTTTT.

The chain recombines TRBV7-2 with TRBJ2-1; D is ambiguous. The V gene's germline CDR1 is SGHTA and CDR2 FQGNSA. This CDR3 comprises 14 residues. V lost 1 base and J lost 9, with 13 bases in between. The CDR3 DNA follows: TGTGCCAGCAGCTTAGGCGCCGTAATCGGTGAGCAGTTCTTC. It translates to CASSLGAVIGEQFF. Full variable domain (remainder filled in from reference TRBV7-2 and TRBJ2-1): GAGVSQSPSNKVTEKGKDVELRCDPISGHTALYWYRQSLGQGLEFLIYFQGNSAPDKSGLPSDRFSAERTGGSVSTLTIQRTQQEDSAVYLCASSLGAVIGEQFFGPGTRLTVL.

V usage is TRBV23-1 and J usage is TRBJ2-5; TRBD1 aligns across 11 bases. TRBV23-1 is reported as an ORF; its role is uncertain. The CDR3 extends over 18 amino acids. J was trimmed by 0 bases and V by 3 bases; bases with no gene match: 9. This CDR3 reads CASSQPGQGVRDQETQYF. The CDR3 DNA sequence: TGCGCCAGCAGTCAGCCGGGACAGGGGGTGAGGGACCAAGAGACCCAGTACTTC.

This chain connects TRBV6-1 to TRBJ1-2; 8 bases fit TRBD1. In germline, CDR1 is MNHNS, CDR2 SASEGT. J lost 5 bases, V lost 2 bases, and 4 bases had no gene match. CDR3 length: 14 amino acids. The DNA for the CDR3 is TGTGCCAGCAGTGAAACATACAGGGGGTATGGCTACACCTTC. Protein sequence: CASSETYRGYGYTF.

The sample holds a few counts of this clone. In nucleotides, the CDR3 is TGTGCCAGCAGAAAGCGGGAGGGCCATCAGTACTTC. Amino acids: CASRKREGHQYF. This chain uses TRBV28 with TRBJ2-4, with 10 bases aligning to TRBD2. Trimming at V came to 6 bases and at J to 12 bases, leaving 5 bases not matched to a gene. Germline CDR1 MDHEN, CDR2 SYDVKM. This CDR3 comprises 12 residues.

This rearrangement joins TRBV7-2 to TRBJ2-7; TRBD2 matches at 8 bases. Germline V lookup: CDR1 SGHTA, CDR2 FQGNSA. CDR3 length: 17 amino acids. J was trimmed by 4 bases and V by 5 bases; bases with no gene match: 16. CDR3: CASSPRELREAWYEQYF. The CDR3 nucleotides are TGTGCCAGCAGCCCTAGGGAGTTGCGGGAGGCCTGGTACGAGCAGTACTTC. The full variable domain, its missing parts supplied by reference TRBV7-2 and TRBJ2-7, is GAGVSQSPSNKVTEKGKDVELRCDPISGHTALYWYRQSLGQGLEFLIYFQGNSAPDKSGLPSDRFSAERTGGSVSTLTIQRTQQEDSAVYLCASSPRELREAWYEQYFGPGTRLTVT.

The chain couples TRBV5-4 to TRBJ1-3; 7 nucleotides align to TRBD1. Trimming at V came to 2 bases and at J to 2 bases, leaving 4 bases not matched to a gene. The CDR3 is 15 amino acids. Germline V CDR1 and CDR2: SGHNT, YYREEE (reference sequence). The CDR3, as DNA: TGTGCCAGCAGCTTAGACAGGGACACTGGAAACACCATATATTTT. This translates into CASSLDRDTGNTIYF.

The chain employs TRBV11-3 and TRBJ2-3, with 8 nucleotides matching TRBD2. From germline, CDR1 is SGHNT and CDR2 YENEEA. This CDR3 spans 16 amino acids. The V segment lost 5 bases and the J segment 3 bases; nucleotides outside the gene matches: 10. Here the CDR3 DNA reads TGTGCCAGCAGCCCAAGGTCGGGAGGGCGGACAGATACGCAGTATTTT. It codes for CASSPRSGGRTDTQYF.

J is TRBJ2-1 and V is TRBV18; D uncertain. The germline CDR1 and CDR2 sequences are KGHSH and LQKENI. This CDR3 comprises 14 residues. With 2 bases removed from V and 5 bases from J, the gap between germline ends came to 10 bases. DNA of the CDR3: TGTGCCAGCTCACCATCCACAACCCACAATGAGCAGTTCTTC. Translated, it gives CASSPSTTHNEQFF.

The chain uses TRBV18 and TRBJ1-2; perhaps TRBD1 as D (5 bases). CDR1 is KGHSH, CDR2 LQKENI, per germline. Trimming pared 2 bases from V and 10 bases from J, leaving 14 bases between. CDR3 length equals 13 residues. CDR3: CASSPLVEDTYTF. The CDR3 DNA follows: TGTGCCAGCTCACCATTGGTCGAGGACACCTACACCTTC.

This chain's CDR3 is CASSSGSDSYNEQFF. In DNA form, the CDR3 reads TGTGCCAGCAGCTCGGGGTCAGACTCCTACAATGAGCAGTTCTTC. The gene calls are TRBV7-2 and TRBJ2-1; D is possibly TRBD2 (5 bases). Trimming took 4 bases from V and 0 from J, leaving 10 bases between them. The CDR3 is made up of 15 amino acids. Germline CDR1 is SGHTA and CDR2 is FQGNSA. The full variable domain, rest sourced from reference TRBV7-2 and TRBJ2-1, is GAGVSQSPSNKVTEKGKDVELRCDPISGHTALYWYRQSLGQGLEFLIYFQGNSAPDKSGLPSDRFSAERTGGSVSTLTIQRTQQEDSAVYLCASSSGSDSYNEQFFGPGTRLTVL.

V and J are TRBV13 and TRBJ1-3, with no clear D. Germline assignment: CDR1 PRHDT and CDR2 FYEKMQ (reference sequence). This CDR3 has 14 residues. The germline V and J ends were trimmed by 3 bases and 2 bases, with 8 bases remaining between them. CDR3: CASSFQVPGNTIYF. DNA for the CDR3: TGTGCCAGCAGCTTTCAGGTTCCTGGAAACACCATATATTTT. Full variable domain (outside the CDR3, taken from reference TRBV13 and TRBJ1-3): AAGVIQSPRHLIKEKRETATLKCYPIPRHDTVYWYQQGPGQDPQFLISFYEKMQSDKGSIPDRFSAQQFSDYHSELNMSSLELGDSALYFCASSFQVPGNTIYFGEGSWLTVV.

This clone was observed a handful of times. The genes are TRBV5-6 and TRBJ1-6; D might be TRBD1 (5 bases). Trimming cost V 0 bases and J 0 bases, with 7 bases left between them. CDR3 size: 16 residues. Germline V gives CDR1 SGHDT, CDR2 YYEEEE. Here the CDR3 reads CASSLDRSSYNSPLHF. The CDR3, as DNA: TGTGCCAGCAGCTTGGACAGGAGCTCCTATAATTCACCCCTCCACTTT.